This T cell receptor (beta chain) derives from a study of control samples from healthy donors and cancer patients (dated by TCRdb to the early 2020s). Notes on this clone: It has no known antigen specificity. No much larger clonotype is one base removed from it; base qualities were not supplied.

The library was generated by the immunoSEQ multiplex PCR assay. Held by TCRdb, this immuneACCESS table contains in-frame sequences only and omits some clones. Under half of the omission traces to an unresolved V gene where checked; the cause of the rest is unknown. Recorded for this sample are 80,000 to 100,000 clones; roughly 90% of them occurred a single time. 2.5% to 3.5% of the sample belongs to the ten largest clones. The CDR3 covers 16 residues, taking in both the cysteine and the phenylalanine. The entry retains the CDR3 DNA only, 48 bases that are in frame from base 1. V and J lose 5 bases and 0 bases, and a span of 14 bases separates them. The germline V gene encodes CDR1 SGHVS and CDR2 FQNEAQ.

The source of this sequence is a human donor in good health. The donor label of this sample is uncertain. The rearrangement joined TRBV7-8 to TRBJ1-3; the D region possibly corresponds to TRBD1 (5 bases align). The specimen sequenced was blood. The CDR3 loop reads CASSVRDWGSGNTIYF. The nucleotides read TGTGCCAGCAGCGTCAGGGACTGGGGCTCTGGAAACACCATATATTTT.